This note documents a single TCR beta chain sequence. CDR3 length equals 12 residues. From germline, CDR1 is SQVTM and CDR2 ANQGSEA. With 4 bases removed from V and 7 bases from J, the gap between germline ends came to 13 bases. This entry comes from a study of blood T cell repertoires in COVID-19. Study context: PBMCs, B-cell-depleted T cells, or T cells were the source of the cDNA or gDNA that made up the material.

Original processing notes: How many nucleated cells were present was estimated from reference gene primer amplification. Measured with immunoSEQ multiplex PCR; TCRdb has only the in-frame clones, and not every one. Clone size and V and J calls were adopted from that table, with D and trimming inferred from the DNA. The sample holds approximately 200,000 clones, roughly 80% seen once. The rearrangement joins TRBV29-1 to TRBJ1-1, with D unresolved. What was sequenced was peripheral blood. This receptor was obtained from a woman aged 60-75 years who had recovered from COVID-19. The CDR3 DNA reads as TGCAGCGTTGGCAGCGGTAACCTTGAAGCTTTCTTT. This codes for CSVGSGNLEAFF.